This TCR beta chain was captured in a study of read filtering for tumor transcriptome and immune sequencing. Study background: Patients were some 16 male and around 15 female, mean age around 70 years, range about 45 to 85. General observations from the study: Even smaller IR-seq throughput identified most shared clonotypes.

This clonotype came up many times. Its antigen is unidentified. The library was built from about 400 ng RNA with molecular barcoded adaptors for alpha/delta and beta/gamma chains. MiXCR was run by TCRdb on the reads, yielding one entry per CDR3 protein. The repertoire consists of about 62,000 distinct CDR3 sequences, with approximately 19% occurring once and the leading ten covering approximately 10%. Germline loops: CDR1 MDHEN, CDR2 SYDVKM. This CDR3 is 14 amino acids long. The ends were cut back, 3 bases at V and 7 bases at J, with 13 bases in the middle. Sequencing used a population of CD138-negative cells sorted from bone marrow. The rearrangement links TRBV28 to TRBJ2-1; no clear D gene. The clonotype was recovered from a donor at least 40 years old with multiple myeloma. CDR3 region: CASSFLGFVNEQFF. The CDR3 DNA reads as TGTGCCAGCAGTTTTTTAGGGTTTGTAAATGAGCAGTTCTTC.